The 20 T cell receptor beta chains in this list originate from one sample, sequenced in a study of OX40 agonist ivuxolimab in advanced cancers. The method was immunoSEQ multiplex PCR; TCRdb's version includes in-frame clones alone and lacks a portion of them. The table includes tens of thousands of clones, 85% to 95% detected once. The sequencing here drew on CD4+ or CD8+ T cells sorted from blood, taken in a trial of the OX40 agonist ivuxolimab. Every receptor here comes from an adult with an advanced solid tumor such as melanoma, head and neck, liver or kidney cancer.

This rearrangement joins TRBV7-9 to TRBJ2-1; D gene ambiguous. Trimming cost V 1 base and J 5 bases, with 3 bases left between them. Germline V CDR1 and CDR2: SEHNR, FQNEAQ (reference sequence). This CDR3 comprises 12 residues. CDR3 nucleotide sequence: TGTGCCAGCAGCTTAGACCACAATGAGCAGTTCTTC. Encoded protein: CASSLDHNEQFF.

The chain carries TRBV6-9 and TRBJ2-5; D uncertain. Per the germline V gene, CDR1 is MNHGY and CDR2 is SVAAGI. V dropped 11 bases and J dropped 2 bases, with 15 bases sitting between them. The CDR3 is 13 residues long. The CDR3 loop reads CALHLHLQETQYF. CDR3 in DNA: TGTGCCCTGCATTTACACCTTCAAGAGACCCAGTACTTC.

Turning to this clone: The identical CDR3 is also encoded by other nucleotide sequences in the sample. The gene calls are TRBV7-9 and TRBJ2-7; the D call may be TRBD1 or TRBD2 (5 bases each). This CDR3 comprises 13 residues. V was clipped by 3 bases and J by 4 bases, with 10 bases between them. Germline-derived CDR1 and CDR2 are SEHNR and FQNEAQ (reference sequence). This chain's CDR3 is CASSFAGTYEQYF. CDR3 DNA: TGTGCCAGCAGCTTCGCCGGGACGTACGAGCAGTACTTC.

CDR3 sequence: CASSLVEAATYEQYF. The DNA for the CDR3 is TGTGCCAGCAGCTTAGTCGAGGCAGCCACCTACGAGCAGTACTTC. The chain recombines TRBV7-6 with TRBJ2-7; the D is unclear. This CDR3 contains 15 residues. Germline V gene sequence: CDR1 SGHVS, CDR2 FNYEAQ. V lost 1 base to trimming and J lost 2 bases, with 12 bases between them.

The gene calls are TRBV7-8 and TRBJ1-2; 8 bases fit TRBD1. The CDR3 length is 17 residues. Germline CDR1 SGHVS, CDR2 FQNEAQ. Germline trimming cut 0 bases from V and 0 bases from J; bases unmatched to any gene: 6. The CDR3 loop reads CASSLAVGQGPNYGYTF. CDR3 sequence (DNA): TGTGCCAGCAGCTTAGCCGTAGGACAGGGCCCTAACTATGGCTACACCTTC.

Details on this clone: Other DNA sequences within the sample encode an identical CDR3. The rearrangement links TRBV13 to TRBJ2-6; weak D call: TRBD1 (6 bases). Germline V gene data show CDR1 as PRHDT and CDR2 as FYEKMQ (reference sequence). This CDR3 has 16 amino acids. V was clipped by 0 bases and J by 2 bases, with 8 bases between them. The CDR3 protein is CASSLGGGAGANVLTF. The CDR3 DNA sequence: TGTGCCAGCAGCTTAGGAGGGGGTGCTGGGGCCAACGTCCTGACTTTC.

This rearrangement joins TRBV27 to TRBJ1-3; D call uncertain. The germline V and J ends were trimmed by 0 bases and 0 bases, with 6 bases remaining between them. The CDR3 totals 15 residues. Per the germline V gene, CDR1 is MNHEY and CDR2 is SMNVEV (reference sequence). CDR3 region: CASSLSGYSGNTIYF. The CDR3 DNA reads as TGTGCCAGCAGTTTATCGGGGTACTCTGGAAACACCATATATTTT.

The DNA of the CDR3 is TGCAGCGCCGTCTTAACTAGCGACCATGAGCAGTTCTTC. Protein sequence: CSAVLTSDHEQFF. V usage is TRBV29-1 and J usage is TRBJ2-1; 7 nucleotides align to TRBD2. Germline CDR1 reads SQVTM; CDR2 reads ANQGSEA. This CDR3 comprises 13 residues. V was pared by 7 bases and J by 8 bases, with 11 bases of the junction left unmatched.

The chain combines TRBV6-5 with TRBJ1-1; 8 bases are a match to TRBD1. Germline loops: CDR1 MNHEY, CDR2 SVGAGI. The CDR3 consists of 14 residues. The V gene end was trimmed by 0 bases and the J gene end by 4 bases; junction bases not matched to a gene: 1. As DNA, the CDR3 is TGTGCCAGCAGTTACTCGGACAGGGCCACTGAAGCTTTCTTT. Amino acid sequence: CASSYSDRATEAFF.

The gene calls are TRBV7-9 and TRBJ2-2; 13 bases match TRBD2. This CDR3 is built from 15 residues. Germline values: CDR1 SEHNR, CDR2 FQNEAQ (reference sequence). Trimming removed 6 bases from V and 6 bases from J; junction bases left unmatched: 4. The DNA for the CDR3 is TGTGCCAGCAGACGGACTAGCGGGAGTGCCGGGGAGCTGTTTTTT. Its translation is CASRRTSGSAGELFF.

The chain links TRBV7-8 to TRBJ1-4; TRBD1 matches at 10 bases. The CDR3 is 16 amino acids. V lost 5 bases and J lost 5; bases outside the gene matches: 8. The germline CDR1 and CDR2 sequences are SGHVS and FQNEAQ. CDR3 coding DNA: TGTGCCAGCAGCCTCGACAGGGGGCGGGAGAATGAAAAACTGTTTTTT. Residues: CASSLDRGRENEKLFF.

The chain joins TRBV28 to TRBJ1-1; perhaps TRBD1 as D (6 bases). CDR3 length equals 13 residues. V dropped 10 bases and J dropped 0 bases, with 12 bases sitting between them. Per the germline V gene, CDR1 is MDHEN and CDR2 is SYDVKM. In DNA, the CDR3 is TGTGCCACCAGGACAGACCTGAACACTGAAGCTTTCTTT. Amino acids: CATRTDLNTEAFF. The entire variable domain, with the rest obtained from reference TRBV28 and TRBJ1-1, is as follows: DVKVTQSSRYLVKRTGEKVFLECVQDMDHENMFWYRQDPGLGLRLIYFSYDVKMKEKGDIPEGYSVSREKKERFSLILESASTNQTSMYLCATRTDLNTEAFFGQGTRLTVV.

The chain carries TRBV27 and TRBJ2-3; 7 nucleotides agree with TRBD2. The ends lost 3 bases at V and 5 bases at J; junction bases unmatched: 20. Germline CDR1 is MNHEY and CDR2 is SMNVEV (reference sequence). This CDR3 contains 19 residues. CDR3 loop: CASSFKLPLAGASGDTQYF. CDR3 bases: TGTGCCAGCAGTTTCAAACTCCCACTCGCGGGAGCCTCGGGAGATACGCAGTATTTT.

The chain couples TRBV28 to TRBJ2-3; 9 bases agree with TRBD1. Per the germline V gene, CDR1 is MDHEN and CDR2 is SYDVKM. The CDR3 spans 16 residues. The junction had 6 bases not matched to a gene; V was cut back by 3 bases and J by 2 bases. This CDR3 is CASSFEGTGFTDTQYF. For the CDR3, the DNA is TGTGCCAGCAGTTTTGAAGGGACAGGGTTCACAGATACGCAGTATTTT.

V is TRBV27 and J is TRBJ2-1; D remains unclear. In germline, CDR1 is MNHEY, CDR2 SMNVEV (reference sequence). The CDR3 length is 14 residues. V was clipped by 2 bases and J by 4 bases, with 9 bases between them. The CDR3 protein is CASSLRAEYNEQFF. CDR3 nucleotides: TGTGCCAGCAGTTTAAGGGCGGAATACAATGAGCAGTTCTTC.

This chain links TRBV19 with TRBJ2-1; 13 positions match TRBD2. With V trimmed by 5 bases and J by 8 bases, 6 bases remained unmatched. CDR3 length: 15 residues. Germline CDR1 and CDR2: LNHDA and SQIVND (reference sequence). The CDR3, as DNA: TGTGCCAGTAGTCCACTAGCGGGAGGGCCGTATGAGCAGTTCTTC. This sequence encodes CASSPLAGGPYEQFF.

This clone has a single count. This rearrangement joins TRBV5-6 to TRBJ2-3; TRBD2 agrees at 8 bases. V was clipped by 0 bases and J by 2 bases; unmatched bases: 8. Per germline, CDR1 SGHDT and CDR2 YYEEEE. CDR3 size: 17 residues. As DNA, the CDR3 is TGTGCCAGCAGCTTGGAGATGACTAGCGTGATCACAGATACGCAGTATTTT. As protein: CASSLEMTSVITDTQYF.

This rearrangement joins TRBV9 to TRBJ2-7; weak D call: TRBD1 (5 bases). The CDR3 runs 15 residues. Between the trimmed V and J ends, which lost 4 bases and 5 bases, there was a span of 19 bases. CDR1 is SGDLS, CDR2 YYNGEE, per germline. The CDR3 DNA reads as TGTGCCAGCAGCTTGACAGAGGTTGAGAGCGACGAGCAGTACTTC. Translating gives CASSLTEVESDEQYF.

The chain is built from TRBV2 and TRBJ2-7; D is uncertain. The CDR3 length is 10 residues. The germline V gene encodes CDR1 SNHLY and CDR2 FYNNEI. V was shortened by 4 bases and J by 4 bases, with 2 bases between the two germline ends. The CDR3 here is CASSGYEQYF. The CDR3 nucleotides read TGTGCCAGCAGTGGGTACGAGCAGTACTTC.

The CDR3 nucleotides are TGTGCCAGCAGTGGAGGAGACGAGCAGTACTTC. This translates into CASSGGDEQYF. The V and J genes are TRBV2 and TRBJ2-7, with D unresolved. This CDR3 comprises 11 residues. The V end was cut by 4 bases, the J end by 5 bases, with 6 bases between. The V gene's germline CDR1 is SNHLY and CDR2 FYNNEI.